The rows below give T cell receptor beta chains drawn from one sample of a study of spatial heterogeneity in lung cancer. MiXCR, applied by TCRdb to the 5' RACE reads, yields one record per CDR3 protein. The sample has tens of thousands of distinct CDR3 sequences, about 5.9% seen once. This specimen consisted of PBMCs, obtained at surgery. Receptors originate from a female donor with early-stage non-small cell lung cancer. The CDR3 runs from the conserved cysteine through the conserved F or W. The D gene is left open where the match is weak. Clone size, where shown, is once, few, many, or a class for clones that have expanded.

d_gene	j_gene	abundance	v_gene	CDR3aa	CDR3nt
-	TRBJ2-2	many	TRBV12-3/TRBV12-4	CASSTQGLAGELFF	TGTGCCAGCAGTACTCAGGGGTTGGCCGGGGAGCTGTTTTTT
TRBD1	TRBJ2-3	many	TRBV10-3	CAITGTGVTDTQYF	TGTGCCATCACCGGGACAGGGGTAACAGATACGCAGTATTTT
TRBD1	TRBJ2-4	many	TRBV5-6	CASSPQGAVKNIQYF	TGTGCCAGCAGCCCGCAGGGGGCAGTCAAAAACATTCAGTACTTC
-	TRBJ2-2	few	TRBV6-5	CASKLAQGGTGELFF	TGTGCCAGCAAACTAGCCCAGGGTGGCACCGGGGAGCTGTTTTTT
TRBD2	TRBJ2-3	many	TRBV5-1	CASSSLPGGLTDTQYF	TGCGCCAGCAGCTCGCTTCCGGGGGGACTCACAGATACGCAGTATTTT
-	TRBJ1-1	many	TRBV29-1	CSVGRENTEAFF	TGCAGCGTAGGACGAGAGAACACTGAAGCTTTCTTT
-	TRBJ2-1	-	TRBV7-8	CASSLLDSYNEQFF	TGTGCCAGCAGCTTATTGGACAGTTACAATGAGCAGTTCTTC
TRBD1	TRBJ1-1	many	TRBV27	CASSPDTGGKTEAFF	TGTGCCAGCAGCCCAGATACAGGGGGGAAGACTGAAGCTTTCTTT
TRBD1	TRBJ1-3	-	TRBV6-6	CASSYSTGESRNTIYF	TGTGCCAGCAGTTACTCGACAGGGGAGAGTCGAAACACCATATATTTT
-	TRBJ2-1	-	TRBV5-1	CASSSIQGQDNEQFF	TGCGCCAGCAGCTCCATCCAGGGGCAAGACAATGAGCAGTTCTTC
-	TRBJ2-7	-	TRBV7-9	CASSLDPAEPSYEQYF	TGTGCCAGCAGCTTAGACCCAGCGGAGCCCTCCTACGAGCAGTACTTC
-	TRBJ2-2	many	TRBV18	CASSLGTLNTGELFF	TGTGCCAGCTCACTGGGGACACTGAACACCGGGGAGCTGTTTTTT
TRBD2	TRBJ2-2	-	TRBV20-1	CSAASGSYTGELFF	TGCAGTGCCGCTAGCGGGAGTTACACCGGGGAGCTGTTTTTT
-	TRBJ2-4	many	TRBV7-9	CASSLVSWNKNIQYF	TGTGCCAGCAGCTTAGTTTCCTGGAATAAAAACATTCAGTACTTC
TRBD2	TRBJ2-1	many	TRBV12-5	CASGLGGTSGGSDEQFF	TGTGCTAGTGGTTTGGGAGGGACTAGCGGGGGGTCGGATGAGCAGTTCTTC
-	TRBJ1-1	many	TRBV28	CASKRIQGNTEAFF	TGTGCCAGCAAAAGAATACAGGGGAACACTGAAGCTTTCTTT
TRBD2	TRBJ2-5	-	TRBV5-5	CASRIPGVAGDLETQYF	TGTGCCAGCAGGATCCCTGGGGTAGCGGGAGATTTGGAGACCCAGTACTTC
-	TRBJ1-1	many	TRBV6-1	CASNLGQLNTEAFF	TGTGCCAGCAATTTGGGACAACTGAACACTGAAGCTTTCTTT
-	TRBJ1-1	many	TRBV6-2/TRBV6-3	CASSSPSRNTEAFF	TGTGCCAGCAGTTCTCCGAGCAGGAACACTGAAGCTTTCTTT
TRBD2	TRBJ2-7	few	TRBV27	CASSSQTSGGYEQYF	TGTGCCAGCAGCTCCCAGACTAGCGGGGGATACGAGCAGTACTTC